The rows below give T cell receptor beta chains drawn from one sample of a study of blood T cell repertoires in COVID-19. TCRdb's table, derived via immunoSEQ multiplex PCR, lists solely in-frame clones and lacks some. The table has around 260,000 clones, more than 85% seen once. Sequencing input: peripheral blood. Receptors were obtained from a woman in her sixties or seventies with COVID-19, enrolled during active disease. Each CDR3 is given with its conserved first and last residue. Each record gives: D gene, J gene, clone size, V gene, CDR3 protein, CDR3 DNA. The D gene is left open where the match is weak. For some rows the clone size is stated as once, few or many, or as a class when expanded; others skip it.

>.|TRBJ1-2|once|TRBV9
CASSPGVVTLYGYTF
TGTGCCAGCAGCCCAGGGGTTGTAACCCTCTATGGCTACACCTTC
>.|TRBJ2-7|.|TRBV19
CASSIAGQSTYF
TGTGCCAGTAGTATAGCTGGACAGTCAACGTACTTC
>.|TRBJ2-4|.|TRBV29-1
CSATQGSKNIQYF
TGCAGCGCAACCCAGGGATCCAAAAACATTCAGTACTTC
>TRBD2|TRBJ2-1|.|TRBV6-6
CASSRPGLAGVESYNEQFF
TGTGCCAGCAGTCGGCCGGGACTAGCGGGAGTCGAGTCCTACAATGAGCAGTTCTTC
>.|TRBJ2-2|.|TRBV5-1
CASSLDRARELFF
TGCGCCAGCAGCTTGGACAGGGCAAGGGAGCTGTTTTTT
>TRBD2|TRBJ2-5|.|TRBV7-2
CASSLVASGRGGGTQYF
TGTGCCAGCAGCTTAGTGGCTAGCGGGAGAGGGGGGGGGACCCAGTACTTC
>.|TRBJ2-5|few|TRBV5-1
CASSFGGQETQYF
TGCGCCAGCAGCTTCGGGGGACAAGAGACCCAGTACTTC
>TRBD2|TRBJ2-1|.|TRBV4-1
CASSLLGTSRSSYNEQFF
TGCGCCAGCAGCCTCCTAGGGACTAGCAGAAGCTCCTACAATGAGCAGTTCTTC
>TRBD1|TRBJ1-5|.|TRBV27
CASSRTGGGSQPQHF
TGTGCCAGCAGCCGCACAGGGGGCGGGTCTCAGCCCCAGCATTTT
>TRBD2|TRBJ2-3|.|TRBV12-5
CASGYSGSVSDTQYF
TGTGCTAGTGGATATAGCGGGAGTGTCTCAGATACGCAGTATTTT
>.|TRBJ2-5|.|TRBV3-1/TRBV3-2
CASSQAPKPQYF
TGTGCCAGCAGCCAAGCGCCCAAGCCCCAGTACTTC
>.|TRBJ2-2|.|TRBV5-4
CASSLGTRNTGELFF
TGTGCCAGCAGCTTGGGGACAAGAAACACCGGGGAGCTGTTTTTT
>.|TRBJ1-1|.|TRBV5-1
CASSLARQRNTEAFF
TGCGCCAGCAGCTTGGCGCGACAGCGGAACACTGAAGCTTTCTTT
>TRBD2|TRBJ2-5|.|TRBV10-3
CAISSGNQETQYF
TGTGCCATCAGTAGCGGGAATCAAGAGACCCAGTACTTC
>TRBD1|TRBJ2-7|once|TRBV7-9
CASSPPPIARGSYEQYF
TGTGCCAGCAGCCCCCCCCCAATCGCCAGGGGGTCCTACGAGCAGTACTTC
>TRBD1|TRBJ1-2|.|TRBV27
CASTPRDRVLNYGYTF
TGTGCCAGCACCCCAAGGGACAGGGTTTTGAACTATGGCTACACCTTC
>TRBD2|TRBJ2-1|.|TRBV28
CASGVLAGGNEQFF
TGTGCCAGTGGAGTACTAGCGGGAGGGAATGAGCAGTTCTTC
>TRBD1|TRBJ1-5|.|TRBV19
CASSSQGASQPQHF
TGTGCCAGTAGTAGCCAGGGGGCGAGTCAGCCCCAGCATTTT
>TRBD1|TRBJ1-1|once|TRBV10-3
CAISDGDRGGTEAFF
TGTGCCATCAGTGATGGCGACAGGGGTGGAACTGAAGCTTTCTTT
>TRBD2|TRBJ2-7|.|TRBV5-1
CASSSSGRAYEQYF
TGCGCCAGCAGCTCTAGCGGGAGAGCCTACGAGCAGTACTTC
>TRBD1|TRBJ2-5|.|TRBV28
CATKSGTGLIETQYF
TGTGCCACCAAATCCGGGACAGGGCTTATAGAGACCCAGTACTTC
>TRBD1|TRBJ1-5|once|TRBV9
CASSVGQGADQPQHF
TGTGCCAGCAGCGTCGGGCAGGGGGCGGATCAGCCCCAGCATTTT
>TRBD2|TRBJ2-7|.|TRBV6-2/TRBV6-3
CASSPLTGTSSFVDF
TGTGCCAGCAGCCCATTAACCGGGACTAGTAGCTTCGTGGACTTC
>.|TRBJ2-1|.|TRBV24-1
CATSDRTRGAYNEQFF
TGTGCCACCAGTGATCGGACAAGAGGCGCCTACAATGAGCAGTTCTTC
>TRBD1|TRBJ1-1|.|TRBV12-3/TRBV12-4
CASNARTGVAFF
TGTGCCAGCAACGCTCGGACAGGGGTAGCTTTCTTT
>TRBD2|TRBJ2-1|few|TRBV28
CASLSGSPNNEQFF
TGTGCCAGCCTAAGCGGGAGTCCCAACAATGAGCAGTTCTTC
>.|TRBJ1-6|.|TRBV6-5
CASGGRYNSPLHF
TGTGCCAGCGGGGGGAGATATAATTCACCCCTCCACTTT
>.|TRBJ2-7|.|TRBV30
CAWSFRGGDEQYF
TGTGCCTGGAGTTTTAGAGGGGGGGACGAGCAGTACTTC
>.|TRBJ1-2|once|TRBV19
CASSPKTVGSYGYTF
TGTGCCAGTAGTCCAAAGACAGTCGGGAGCTATGGCTACACCTTC
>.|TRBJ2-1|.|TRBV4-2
CASATARSYNEQFF
TGTGCCAGCGCCACGGCTAGATCCTACAATGAGCAGTTCTTC
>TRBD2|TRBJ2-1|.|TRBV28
CASSLPSGGSYNEQFF
TGTGCCAGCAGTTTACCTAGCGGGGGGTCCTACAATGAGCAGTTCTTC
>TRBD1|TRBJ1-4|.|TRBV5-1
CASSRTGADEKLFF
TGCGCCAGCAGCAGGACAGGGGCCGACGAAAAACTGTTTTTT
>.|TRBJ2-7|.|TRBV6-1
CASSDQTWNEQYF
TGTGCCAGCAGTGACCAGACTTGGAACGAGCAGTACTTC
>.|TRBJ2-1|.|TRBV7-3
CASSFNSYNEQFF
TGTGCCAGCAGCTTCAACTCCTACAATGAGCAGTTCTTC
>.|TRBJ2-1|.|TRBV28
CASSLERVKFF
TGTGCCAGCAGTTTGGAGCGGGTGAAGTTCTTC
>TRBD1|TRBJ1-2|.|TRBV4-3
CASSHWTGENYGYTF
TGCGCCAGCAGCCACTGGACAGGGGAGAACTATGGCTACACCTTC
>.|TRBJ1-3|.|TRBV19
CASRRTGRASGNTIYF
TGTGCCAGTAGGCGAACCGGGAGAGCCTCAGGAAACACCATATATTTT
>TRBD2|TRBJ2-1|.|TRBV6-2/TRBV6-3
CASSYSRGSLSYNEQFF
TGTGCCAGCAGTTACTCACGCGGGAGTCTCTCCTACAATGAGCAGTTCTTC
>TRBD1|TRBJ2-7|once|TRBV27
CASSLQGANYEQYF
TGTGCCAGCAGTTTACAGGGGGCGAATTACGAGCAGTACTTC
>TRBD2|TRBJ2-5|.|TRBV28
CASRASGFHKETQYF
TGTGCCAGCAGAGCTAGCGGGTTCCACAAAGAGACCCAGTACTTC
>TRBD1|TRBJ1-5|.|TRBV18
CASSQIPGTGAGQPQHF
TGTGCCAGCTCACAGATACCCGGGACAGGGGCAGGTCAGCCCCAGCATTTT
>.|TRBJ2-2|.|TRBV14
CASSQVNTGELFF
TGTGCCAGCAGCCAAGTAAACACCGGGGAGCTGTTTTTT
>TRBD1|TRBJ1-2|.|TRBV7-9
CASSPTGNYGYTF
TGTGCCAGCAGCCCGACAGGGAACTATGGCTACACCTTC
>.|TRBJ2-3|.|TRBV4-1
CASSQDPNPTGADTQYF
TGCGCCAGCAGCCAAGATCCGAACCCCACGGGAGCAGATACGCAGTATTTT
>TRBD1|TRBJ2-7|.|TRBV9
CASSVGQGTFSYEQYF
TGTGCCAGCAGCGTAGGACAGGGGACCTTCTCCTACGAGCAGTACTTC
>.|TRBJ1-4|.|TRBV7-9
CASSWDTHATNEKLFF
TGTGCCAGCAGCTGGGACACCCACGCAACTAATGAAAAACTGTTTTTT
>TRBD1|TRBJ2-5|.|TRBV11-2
CASSSYRGPQETQYF
TGTGCCAGCAGCTCTTACAGGGGGCCCCAAGAGACCCAGTACTTC
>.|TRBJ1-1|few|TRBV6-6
CASIPTTGGLNTEAFF
TGTGCCAGCATTCCAACGACAGGCGGATTGAACACTGAAGCTTTCTTT
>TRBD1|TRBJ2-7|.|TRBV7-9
CASSKGQGPYEQYF
TGTGCCAGCAGCAAGGGACAGGGACCCTACGAGCAGTACTTC
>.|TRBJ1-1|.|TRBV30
CAWSRERTEAFF
TGTGCCTGGAGTAGGGAGAGGACTGAAGCTTTCTTT
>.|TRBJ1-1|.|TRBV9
CASSVGSAGVEAFF
TGTGCCAGCAGCGTAGGTTCGGCAGGGGTCGAAGCTTTCTTT